This T cell receptor beta chain comes out of a study of vaccination and CD4 T cells after COVID-19. Study-wide context: Collection of post-COVID samples occurred a median approximately 100 days after diagnosis, spanning a range of 35 to 161. Control cultures received a CEFX pool, an HIV-1 Nef pool, or no peptide. Overall study findings and caveats: There was no significant change from 21 to 38 median reactive clonotypes.

Sequencing of DNA taken from cultured CD4+ T cells relied on the Oncomine TCR Beta short-read assay. TCRdb called the PCR reads again in MiXCR, with one record for every CDR3 protein. The table shows roughly 20,000 distinct CDR3 sequences, with 26% occurring only once. This CDR3 has 14 residues. Trimming removed 6 bases from V and 4 bases from J, with 18 bases in between. CDR1 is DFQATT and CDR2 is SNEGSKA in the germline V gene (reference sequence). This clonotype was counted only a few times. Its cognate antigen is unknown. Treatment denoted: roughly nine-day PBMC culture with coronavirus spike peptide pools or control peptides (ViraFEST assay). PBMC cultures, at about 1.8 million cells per well, received 9.5 to 10 IU/ml IL-2 and roughly 9.6 ug/ml peptide pools.

The chain combines TRBV20-1 with TRBJ1-1; D gene unclear. The specimen was cultured CD4+ T cells from blood. This TCR came from a human donor with COVID-19. This CDR3 is CSAADPRAGTEAFF. CDR3 bases: TGCAGTGCCGCTGACCCCCGAGCTGGCACTGAAGCTTTCTTT.